This TCR beta chain was recovered during a study of CD8 T cells in ankylosing spondylitis. Regarding the study as a whole: Seven or eight highly homologous variants made up a TCR beta motif, and this motif appeared characteristic of ankylosing spondylitis blood.

This clonotype was counted at least ten times. The antigen is unknown. TCRdb fed the 5' RACE reads into MiXCR, producing one record per CDR3 protein. The table shows some 330,000 distinct CDR3 sequences, with 6.5% to 10% occurring only once. Material for sequencing was blood, either unsorted or a sorted T cell fraction (not recorded which). The sequence came from a male donor with ankylosing spondylitis.

The CDR3 sequence is CSVDITGFYEQYF. In nucleotides, the CDR3 is TGCAGCGTTGATATTACAGGATTCTACGAGCAGTACTTC. The genes are TRBV29-1 and TRBJ2-7; D may be TRBD1 (5 bases). CDR1 is SQVTM and CDR2 is ANQGSEA in the germline V gene. There are 13 residues in the CDR3. V lost 3 bases and J 3 bases, leaving 12 bases between the germline ends.